This T cell receptor beta chain appears in the sequencing data of a study of siplizumab effects on memory and regulatory T cells. V lost 0 bases, J lost 5 bases, and 12 bases lay in between. Per the germline V gene, CDR1 is SGHRS and CDR2 is YFSETQ. The CDR3 is made up of 14 amino acids. In the case of this clone: Its antigen is still unknown.

Findings and limits, study-wide: In controls, under 30% of mappable alloreactive CD4+ clones were Treg-derived on average, versus about 65% with siplizumab. Naive T cells looked more diverse than memory cells and looked like major alloresponse contributors. Suppression by proliferating Tregs derived from siplizumab cultures was not verified. Siplizumab significantly decreased alloreactive sequences from unstimulated CD4+ memory cells.

Sequencing was performed with immunoSEQ multiplex PCR; in TCRdb, only in-frame clones are kept and a portion is missing. The sample lists under 130,000 clones; approximately 94% were seen once. The material sequenced was CD4+ T cells sorted from blood. The receptor's source is a human donor in good health. This sequence joins TRBV5-1 and TRBJ2-7; D unresolved. CDR3 region: CASSLASPGDEQYF. The CDR3 nucleotides are TGCGCCAGCAGCTTGGCTAGTCCCGGAGACGAGCAGTACTTC.